This T cell receptor (beta chain) emerged from a study of T cells in Graves' hyperthyroidism and ophthalmopathy. Patients with ophthalmopathy all had a Clinical Activity Score of at least 3, a NOSPECS grade of at least 4 and duration under 3 months. Source material for PBMCs was more than 7.5 ml fresh peripheral blood. Findings and caveats of the study: The blood repertoire included most of the expanded thyroid clonotypes above 0.001.

Using RNA transcripts as the source, TCR beta CDR3 regions were amplified. HTBI primers drove first-round RT-PCR of the TCR CDR3. TCRdb called the multiplex PCR reads again in MiXCR, with one record for every CDR3 protein. The sample has under 400,000 distinct CDR3 sequences, 15% to 20% seen once; the top ten hold roughly 15%. This clonotype was seen many times. The antigen remains undetermined. One end of the junction does not line up with germline, which may come from a read error. Germline-derived CDR1 and CDR2 are MNHNS and SASEGT. CDR3 length: 14 amino acids. The receptor's source is a woman between 40 and 50 years old with Graves' ophthalmopathy. The V call is TRBV6-1, the J call TRBJ2-7, with TRBD1 identical over 8 bases. The specimen was blood. CDR3 nucleotide sequence: TGCGCCAGCACATCGCAACAGGGGGCCTACGAGCAGTACTTC. This translates into CASTSQQGAYEQYF.